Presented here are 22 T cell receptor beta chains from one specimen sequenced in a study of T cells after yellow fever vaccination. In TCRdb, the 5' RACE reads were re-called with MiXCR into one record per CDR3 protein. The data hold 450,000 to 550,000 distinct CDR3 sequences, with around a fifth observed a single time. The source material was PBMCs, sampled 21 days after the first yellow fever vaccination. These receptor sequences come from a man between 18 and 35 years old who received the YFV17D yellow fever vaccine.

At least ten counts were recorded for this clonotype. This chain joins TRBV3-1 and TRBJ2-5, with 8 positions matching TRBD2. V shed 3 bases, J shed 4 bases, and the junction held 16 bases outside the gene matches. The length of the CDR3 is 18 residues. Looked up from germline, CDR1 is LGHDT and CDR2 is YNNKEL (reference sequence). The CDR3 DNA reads TGTGCCAGCAGCCACCTGATGACGGGGGGGGTCTCGTCAGAGACCCAGTACTTC. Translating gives CASSHLMTGGVSSETQYF.

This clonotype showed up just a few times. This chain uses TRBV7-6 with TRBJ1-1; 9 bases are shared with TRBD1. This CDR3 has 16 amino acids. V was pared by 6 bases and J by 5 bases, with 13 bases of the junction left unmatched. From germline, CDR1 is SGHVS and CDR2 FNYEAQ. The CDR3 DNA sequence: TGTGCCAGCAGTGAGGGACAGGGCGATTCGGTAACTGAAGCTTTCTTT. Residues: CASSEGQGDSVTEAFF.

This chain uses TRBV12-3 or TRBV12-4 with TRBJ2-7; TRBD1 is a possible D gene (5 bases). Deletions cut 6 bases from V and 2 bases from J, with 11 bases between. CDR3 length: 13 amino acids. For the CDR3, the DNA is TGTGCCAGCAGCCCGGCAGGGACCTACGAGCAGTACTTC. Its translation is CASSPAGTYEQYF.

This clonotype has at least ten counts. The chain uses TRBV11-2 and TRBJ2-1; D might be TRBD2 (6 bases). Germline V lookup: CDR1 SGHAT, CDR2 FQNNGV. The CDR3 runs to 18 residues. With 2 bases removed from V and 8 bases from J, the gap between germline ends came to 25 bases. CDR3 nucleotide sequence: TGTGCCAGCAGCTTAAGGGGTTCTGGGAGGCCCCCAGTTGATGAGCAGTTCTTC. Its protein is CASSLRGSGRPPVDEQFF.

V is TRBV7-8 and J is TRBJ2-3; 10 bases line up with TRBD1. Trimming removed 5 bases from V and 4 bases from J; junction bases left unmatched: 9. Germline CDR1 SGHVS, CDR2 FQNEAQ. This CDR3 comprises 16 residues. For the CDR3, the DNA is TGTGCCAGCAGCCACTCCGGGACAGGGGATTCAGATACGCAGTATTTT. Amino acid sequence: CASSHSGTGDSDTQYF.

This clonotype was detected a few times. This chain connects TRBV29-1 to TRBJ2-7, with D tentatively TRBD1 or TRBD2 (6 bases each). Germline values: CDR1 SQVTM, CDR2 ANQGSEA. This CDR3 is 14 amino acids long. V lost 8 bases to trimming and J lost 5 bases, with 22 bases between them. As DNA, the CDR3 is TGCAGCCCTCCCGGATGGGGGGCGACGAACGAGCAGTACGTC. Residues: CSPPGWGATNEQYV.

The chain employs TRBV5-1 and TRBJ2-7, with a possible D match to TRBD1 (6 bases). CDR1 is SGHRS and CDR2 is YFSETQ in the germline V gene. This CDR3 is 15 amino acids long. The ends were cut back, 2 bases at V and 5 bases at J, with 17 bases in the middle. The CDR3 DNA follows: TGCGCCAGCAGCTTCCAACAGGGCCAAACCAACGAGCAGTACTTC. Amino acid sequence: CASSFQQGQTNEQYF.

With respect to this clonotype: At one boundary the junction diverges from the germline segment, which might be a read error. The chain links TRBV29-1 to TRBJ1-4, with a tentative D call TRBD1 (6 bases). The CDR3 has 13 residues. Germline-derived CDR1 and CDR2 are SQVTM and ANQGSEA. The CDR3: CSVSGQGNGKLFF. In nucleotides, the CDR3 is TGCAGCGTTTCAGGCCAGGGGAATGGAAAACTGTTTTTT.

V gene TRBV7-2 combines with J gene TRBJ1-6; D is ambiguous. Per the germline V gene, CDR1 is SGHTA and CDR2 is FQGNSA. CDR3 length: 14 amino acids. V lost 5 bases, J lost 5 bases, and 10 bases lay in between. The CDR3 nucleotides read TGTGCCAGCAGCCAGCAGAGTCATAATTCACCCCTCCACTTT. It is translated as CASSQQSHNSPLHF. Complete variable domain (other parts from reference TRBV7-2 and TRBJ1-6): GAGVSQSPSNKVTEKGKDVELRCDPISGHTALYWYRQSLGQGLEFLIYFQGNSAPDKSGLPSDRFSAERTGGSVSTLTIQRTQQEDSAVYLCASSQQSHNSPLHFGNGTRLTVT.

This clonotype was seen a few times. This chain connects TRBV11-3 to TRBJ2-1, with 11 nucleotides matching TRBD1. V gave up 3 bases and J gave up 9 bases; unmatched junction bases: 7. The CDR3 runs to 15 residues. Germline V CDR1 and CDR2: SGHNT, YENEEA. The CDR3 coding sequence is TGTGCCAGCAGCTTTGCGGGACAGGGGGAAACTGAGCAGTTCTTC. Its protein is CASSFAGQGETEQFF.

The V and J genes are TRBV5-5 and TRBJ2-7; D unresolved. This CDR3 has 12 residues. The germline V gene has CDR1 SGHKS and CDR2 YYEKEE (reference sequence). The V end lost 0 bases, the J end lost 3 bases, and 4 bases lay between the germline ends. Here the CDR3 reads CASSLDNYEQYV. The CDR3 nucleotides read TGTGCCAGCAGCTTGGACAACTACGAGCAGTACGTC.

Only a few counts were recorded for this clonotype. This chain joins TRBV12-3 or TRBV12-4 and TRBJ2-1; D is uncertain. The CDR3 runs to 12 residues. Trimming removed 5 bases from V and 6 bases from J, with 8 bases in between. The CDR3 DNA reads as TGTGCCAGCAGTCGAGACCGCAATGAGCAGTTCTTC. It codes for CASSRDRNEQFF.

Here the CDR3 DNA reads TGTGCCAGCAGCTCCTCGGAGGGGGAGGGCAATCAGCCCCAGCATTTT. Translated: CASSSSEGEGNQPQHF. The V gene is TRBV7-9, the J gene TRBJ1-5; D might be TRBD1 (6 bases). CDR1 and CDR2 from the germline V gene are SEHNR and FQNEAQ (reference sequence). V lost 4 bases and J lost 2, with 15 bases in between. This CDR3 contains 16 residues.

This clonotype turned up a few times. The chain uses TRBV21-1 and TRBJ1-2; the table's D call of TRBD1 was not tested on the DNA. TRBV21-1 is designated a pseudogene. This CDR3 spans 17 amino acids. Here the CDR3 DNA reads TGTGCCAGCAGCCTCGGGGGGACAGGGGGCGCAGGCTATGGCTACACCTTC. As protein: CASSLGGTGGAGYGYTF.

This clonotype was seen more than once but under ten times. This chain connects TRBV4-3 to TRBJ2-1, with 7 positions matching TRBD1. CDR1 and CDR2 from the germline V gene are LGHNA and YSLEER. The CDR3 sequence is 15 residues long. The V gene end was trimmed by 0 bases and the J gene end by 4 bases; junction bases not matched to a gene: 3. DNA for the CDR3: TGCGCCAGCAGCCAAGAGGCGGACAGGTACAATGAGCAGTTCTTC. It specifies CASSQEADRYNEQFF.

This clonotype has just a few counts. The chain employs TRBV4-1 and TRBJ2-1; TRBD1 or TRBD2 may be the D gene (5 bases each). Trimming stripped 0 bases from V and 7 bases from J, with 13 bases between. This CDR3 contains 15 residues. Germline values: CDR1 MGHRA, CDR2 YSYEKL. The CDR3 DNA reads TGCGCCAGCAGCCAAGATGAGAGGGACGGGAATGAGCAGTTCTTC. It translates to CASSQDERDGNEQFF.

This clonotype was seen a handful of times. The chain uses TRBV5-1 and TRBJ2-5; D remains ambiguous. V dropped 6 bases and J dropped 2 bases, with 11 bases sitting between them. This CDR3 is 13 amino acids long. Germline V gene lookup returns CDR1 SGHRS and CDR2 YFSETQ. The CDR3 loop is CASKENLQETQYF. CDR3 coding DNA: TGCGCCAGCAAAGAGAACCTGCAAGAGACCCAGTACTTC. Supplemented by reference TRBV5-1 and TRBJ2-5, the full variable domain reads KAGVTQTPRYLIKTRGQQVTLSCSPISGHRSVSWYQQTPGQGLQFLFEYFSETQRNKGNFPGRFSGRQFSNSRSEMNVSTLELGDSALYLCASKENLQETQYFGPGTRLLVL.

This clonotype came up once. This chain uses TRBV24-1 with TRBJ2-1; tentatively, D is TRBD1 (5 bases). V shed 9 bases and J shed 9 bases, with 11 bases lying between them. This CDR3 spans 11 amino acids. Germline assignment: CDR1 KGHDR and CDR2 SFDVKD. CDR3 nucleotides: TGTGCCACCCAAAACCAGGGTGAGCAGTTCTTC. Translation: CATQNQGEQFF.

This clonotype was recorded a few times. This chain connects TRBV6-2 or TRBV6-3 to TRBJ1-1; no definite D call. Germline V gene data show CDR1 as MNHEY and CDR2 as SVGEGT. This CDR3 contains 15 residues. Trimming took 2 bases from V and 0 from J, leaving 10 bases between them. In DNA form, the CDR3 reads TGTGCCAGCAGTTACAAGTCGGGATTGAACACTGAAGCTTTCTTT. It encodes CASSYKSGLNTEAFF.

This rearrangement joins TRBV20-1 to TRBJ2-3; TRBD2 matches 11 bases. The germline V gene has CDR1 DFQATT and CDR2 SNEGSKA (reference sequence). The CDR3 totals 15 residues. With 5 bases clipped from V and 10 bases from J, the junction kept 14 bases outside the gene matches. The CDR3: CSAYSLAGGLGAQYF. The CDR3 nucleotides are TGCAGTGCTTACAGTTTAGCGGGGGGGCTTGGAGCGCAGTATTTT.

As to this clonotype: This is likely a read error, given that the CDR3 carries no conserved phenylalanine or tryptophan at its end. CDR3 nucleotides: TGTGCCAGCAGCGTCGGGACAGGGGGCACAGATACGCAGTATTCT. This gives the protein CASSVGTGGTDTQYS. The chain combines TRBV9 with TRBJ2-3; TRBD1 aligns across 10 bases. This CDR3 is 15 amino acids long. Unmatched junction bases numbered 1, after V lost 2 bases and J lost 1 base. Germline V CDR1 and CDR2: SGDLS, YYNGEE.

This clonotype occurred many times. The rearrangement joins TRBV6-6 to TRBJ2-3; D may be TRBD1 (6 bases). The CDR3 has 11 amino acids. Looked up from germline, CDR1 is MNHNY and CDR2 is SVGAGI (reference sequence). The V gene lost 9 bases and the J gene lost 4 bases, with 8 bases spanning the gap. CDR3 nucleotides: TGTGCCAGTGGGGGCGCAGATACGCAGTATTTT. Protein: CASGGADTQYF.